A single sample gave rise to the 9 T cell receptor beta chains below, sequenced in a study of post-analysis software for immune sequencing data (dated by TCRdb to 2014 to 2015). General findings and caveats noted by the study authors: Roughly 5 TRBV segments, including TRBV5-6, TRBV5-1 and TRBV20-1, were significantly more frequent in patients than controls.

These TCRs are of unknown antigen specificity. Libraries were prepared through PCR. Data came from an Illumina HiSeq 2500. To reduce PCR and sequencing biases, unique molecular identifiers were built into the TCR beta cDNA libraries. The raw public reads went through TCRdb reprocessing: fastp at Q25, MiXCR clone calling, in-frame beta chains kept. When rows share a CDR3 protein, they turn into one entry using the most common DNA and genes. Present in this sample are hundreds of thousands of distinct CDR3 sequences, 30% to 45% of which were seen just once. The ten largest clones capture 10% to 15% of the sample. Specimen: blood. Receptor source: a girl under 18 with multiple sclerosis.

This clonotype appeared a few times. The chain employs TRBV29-1 and TRBJ2-1; 7 bases fit TRBD1. The trim removed 0 bases at V and 8 bases at J, leaving 7 bases unmatched. CDR1 and CDR2 (germline): SQVTM, ANQGSEA. The CDR3 extends over 14 amino acids. For the CDR3, the DNA is TGCAGCGTTGAAGAGGATGGCAGGGGGTATGAGCAGTTCTTC. As protein: CSVEEDGRGYEQFF.

Only one count was recorded for this clonotype. V and J are TRBV5-4 and TRBJ1-4; D remains ambiguous. With 4 bases removed from V and 7 bases from J, the gap between germline ends came to 14 bases. The CDR3 contains 14 residues. Germline-derived CDR1 and CDR2 are SGHNT and YYREEE (reference sequence). The CDR3 DNA reads TGTGCCAGCAGCCGTGGGGTAGAGAGTGAAAAACTGTTTTTT. Translating gives CASSRGVESEKLFF.

This clonotype appeared once. The genes are TRBV20-1 and TRBJ1-2, with D possibly being TRBD1 (5 bases). V lost 0 bases and J 3 bases, leaving 11 bases between the germline ends. CDR1 and CDR2 (germline): DFQATT, SNEGSKA (reference sequence). The CDR3 has 14 residues. CDR3 region: CSARDGAGDYGYTF. CDR3 nucleotide sequence: TGCAGTGCTAGAGATGGGGCCGGAGACTATGGCTACACCTTC.

In this sample, this clonotype turned up a few times. The chain is built from TRBV6-1 and TRBJ1-5, with 7 positions matching TRBD1. V dropped 6 bases and J dropped 0; count of bases not matched to a gene: 5. This CDR3 has 15 amino acids. Germline values: CDR1 MNHNS, CDR2 SASEGT. Here the CDR3 reads CASSLGTVSNQPQHF. DNA for the CDR3: TGTGCCAGCAGCCTTGGGACAGTTAGCAATCAGCCCCAGCATTTT.

The chain joins TRBV12-3 or TRBV12-4 to TRBJ1-5, with D unresolved. Trimming took off 6 bases at V and 4 bases at J, with 13 bases between the two ends. The CDR3 spans 14 residues. Written as DNA, the CDR3 is TGTGCCAGCAGCTCTTCATCGGGGAATCAGCCCCAGCATTTT. It yields the protein CASSSSSGNQPQHF.

This clonotype was counted between two and nine times. J is TRBJ2-1 and V is TRBV12-3 or TRBV12-4; 8 bases fit TRBD2. The CDR3 spans 16 residues. Trimming at V came to 5 bases and at J to 0 bases, leaving 6 bases not matched to a gene. The CDR3 loop is CASSRLASSSYNEQFF. For the CDR3, the DNA is TGTGCCAGCAGTCGACTAGCGTCTAGCTCCTACAATGAGCAGTTCTTC.

This clonotype was picked up many times. V usage is TRBV11-2 and J usage is TRBJ2-7; D not certain. The V end was cut by 7 bases, the J end by 2 bases, with 15 bases between. The CDR3 contains 14 residues. CDR1 is SGHAT, CDR2 FQNNGV, per germline. The CDR3 loop is CASTPMDAPYEQYF. CDR3 DNA: TGTGCCAGCACCCCAATGGACGCACCCTACGAGCAGTACTTC.

The V call is TRBV6-5, the J call TRBJ1-4; D is undetermined. CDR1 and CDR2 from the germline V gene are MNHEY and SVGAGI. CDR3 length: 13 residues. V gave up 6 bases and J gave up 4 bases, with 9 bases separating them. The DNA of the CDR3 is TGTGCCAGCAGCCGGGAGTTTAATGAAAAACTGTTTTTT. As protein: CASSREFNEKLFF.

This clonotype was detected a few times. This rearrangement joins TRBV4-1 to TRBJ2-7; 7 bases fit TRBD1. The V segment lost 5 bases and the J segment 0 bases; nucleotides outside the gene matches: 10. Germline CDR1 is MGHRA and CDR2 is YSYEKL. CDR3 length: 16 residues. CDR3 region: CASSSETGLLSYEQYF. The CDR3 coding sequence is TGCGCCAGCAGCTCGGAGACAGGGCTCCTCTCCTACGAGCAGTACTTC.